This is a list of T cell receptor beta chains from one sample in a study. TCRdb recomputed calls from the 5' RACE reads with MiXCR, one row per CDR3 protein. The sample holds about 57,000 distinct CDR3 sequences; around 28% are singletons and the top ten take 3.2%. Sequencing input: tumor-infiltrating memory CD4+ T cells sorted from the breast tumor. These receptor sequences come from a female donor with breast cancer. The CDR3 runs from the conserved cysteine through the conserved F or W. The D gene is left open where the match is weak. Where a row states a size, it is once, few, many or the class of an expanded clone; other rows omit it.

j_gene,d_gene,abundance,v_gene,CDR3aa,CDR3nt
TRBJ2-5,TRBD1,NA,TRBV5-1,CASKAGQGLQETQYF,TGCGCCAGCAAGGCGGGACAGGGGCTTCAAGAGACCCAGTACTTC
TRBJ2-3,NA,NA,TRBV27,CASSFFQGPTDTQYF,TGTGCCAGCAGTTTTTTTCAGGGGCCGACAGATACGCAGTATTTT
TRBJ1-2,NA,NA,TRBV4-2,CASSTGSRDGHTF,TGTGCCAGCAGTACAGGGTCCAGGGATGGCCACACCTTC
TRBJ1-5,NA,few,TRBV9,CASSVGPASNQPQHF,TGTGCCAGCAGCGTAGGTCCGGCGAGCAATCAGCCCCAGCATTTT
TRBJ1-4,TRBD1,NA,TRBV5-1,CAGSLVTGGSTNEKLFF,TGCGCCGGCAGCTTGGTAACAGGGGGCTCGACTAATGAAAAACTGTTTTTT
TRBJ2-7,TRBD1,NA,TRBV7-9,CVSSFNGQGVDEQYF,TGTGTCAGCAGCTTCAACGGACAGGGAGTGGACGAGCAGTACTTC
TRBJ1-5,NA,NA,TRBV29-1,CSVRTSLNQPQHF,TGCAGCGTTAGGACTTCTCTTAATCAGCCCCAGCATTTT
TRBJ2-5,NA,few,TRBV6-2/TRBV6-3,CASAPGKETQYF,TGTGCCAGCGCACCAGGAAAAGAGACCCAGTACTTC
TRBJ1-5,NA,medium-sized,TRBV7-2,CASSSGQLNQPQHF,TGTGCCAGCAGCTCCGGACAGCTTAATCAGCCCCAGCATTTT
TRBJ2-1,TRBD1,few,TRBV11-3,CASKQGAWNEQFF,TGTGCCAGCAAACAGGGGGCTTGGAATGAGCAGTTCTTC